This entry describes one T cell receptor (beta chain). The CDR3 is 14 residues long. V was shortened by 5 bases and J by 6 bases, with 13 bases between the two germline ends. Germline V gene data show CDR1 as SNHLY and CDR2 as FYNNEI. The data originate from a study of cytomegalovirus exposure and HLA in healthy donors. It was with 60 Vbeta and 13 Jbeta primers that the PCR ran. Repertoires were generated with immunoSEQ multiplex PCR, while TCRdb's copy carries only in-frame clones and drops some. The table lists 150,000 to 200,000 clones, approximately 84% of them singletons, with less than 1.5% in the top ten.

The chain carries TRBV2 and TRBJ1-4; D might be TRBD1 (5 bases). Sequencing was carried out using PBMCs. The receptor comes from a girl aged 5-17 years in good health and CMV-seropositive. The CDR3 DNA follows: TGTGCCAGCAGTTGGGCAGGGATGGATGAAAAACTGTTTTTT. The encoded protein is CASSWAGMDEKLFF.